One sample yielded the 31 T cell receptor beta chains listed below, sequenced in a study of blood T cell repertoires in COVID-19. Sequenced by immunoSEQ multiplex PCR; TCRdb stores in-frame clones only, minus some. The table shows hundreds of thousands of clones, with roughly 79% occurring only once. Sequences were obtained from peripheral blood. These receptors came from a woman aged 80 or older with acute or convalescent COVID-19.

V usage is TRBV19 and J usage is TRBJ1-6; possible D gene TRBD1, 5 bases. The CDR3 length is 15 residues. V was pared by 0 bases and J by 10 bases, with 13 bases between. Germline CDR1 LNHDA, CDR2 SQIVND (reference sequence). CDR3 region: CASSIDGGGESPLHF. As DNA, the CDR3 is TGTGCCAGTAGTATAGATGGGGGAGGAGAATCACCCCTCCACTTT.

This sequence joins TRBV3-1 (or the pseudogene TRBV3-2) and TRBJ2-5; TRBD1 matches at 7 bases. The CDR3 has 15 amino acids. Germline CDR1 reads LGHDT; CDR2 reads YNNKEL (reference sequence). Unmatched junction bases numbered 6, after V lost 0 bases and J lost 5 bases. This CDR3 reads CASSQDHRGVETQYF. As DNA, the CDR3 is TGTGCCAGCAGCCAAGATCACAGGGGAGTGGAGACCCAGTACTTC.

The V call is TRBV2, the J call TRBJ1-5; D uncertain. This CDR3 region has 14 residues. Germline values: CDR1 SNHLY, CDR2 FYNNEI. V lost 4 bases to trimming and J lost 0 bases, with 7 bases between them. Here the CDR3 DNA reads TGTGCCAGCAGTGTCCAACTTAGCAATCAGCCCCAGCATTTT. Encoded protein: CASSVQLSNQPQHF. Based on the CDR3 plus reference TRBV2 and TRBJ1-5, the full variable domain is EPEVTQTPSHQVTQMGQEVILRCVPISNHLYFYWYRQILGQKVEFLVSFYNNEISEKSEIFDDQFSVERPDGSNFTLKIRSTKLEDSAMYFCASSVQLSNQPQHFGDGTRLSIL.

This chain joins TRBV3-1 (or the pseudogene TRBV3-2) and TRBJ2-3, with 10 nucleotides matching TRBD2. Germline CDR1 and CDR2: LGHDT and YNNKEL (reference sequence). J lost 1 base, V lost 0 bases, and 4 bases had no gene match. The CDR3 has 17 residues. DNA of the CDR3: TGTGCCAGCAGCCAAGATCTTACTAGCGGGGGCACAGATACGCAGTATTTT. Its protein is CASSQDLTSGGTDTQYF.

The chain employs TRBV4-2 and TRBJ1-2; a possible D gene is TRBD1 (5 bases). The CDR3 covers 15 residues. V lost 3 bases to trimming and J lost 3 bases, with 14 bases between them. Germline CDR1 reads LGHNA; CDR2 reads YNFKEQ. CDR3 nucleotides: TGTGCCAGCAGCCATCTCACAGGATTCGACTATGGCTACACCTTC. Translated, it gives CASSHLTGFDYGYTF.

This rearrangement joins TRBV14 to TRBJ1-2; possibly TRBD1 for D (5 bases). The CDR3 runs to 16 residues. From germline, CDR1 is SGHDN and CDR2 FVKESK. V was cut by 0 bases and J by 3 bases, with 14 bases left in between. CDR3 in amino acids: CASSQDRQGSYYGYTF. CDR3 nucleotide sequence: TGTGCCAGCAGCCAAGACAGGCAGGGTTCTTACTATGGCTACACCTTC. The whole variable domain, filled in from reference TRBV14 and TRBJ1-2, reads EAGVTQFPSHSVIEKGQTVTLRCDPISGHDNLYWYRRVMGKEIKFLLHFVKESKQDESGMPNNRFLAERTGGTYSTLKVQPAELEDSGVYFCASSQDRQGSYYGYTFGSGTRLTVV.

J is TRBJ1-3 and V is TRBV9, with D unresolved. Germline V CDR1 and CDR2: SGDLS, YYNGEE. Deletions cut 5 bases from V and 4 bases from J, with 7 bases between. The CDR3 is 12 residues long. The CDR3 spells CASRSVGNTIYF. CDR3 in DNA: TGTGCCAGCAGATCGGTAGGAAACACCATATATTTT.

The chain links TRBV28 to TRBJ2-7; TRBD1 aligns across 8 bases. The V and J ends lost 2 bases and 7 bases, in that order; junction bases with no gene match: 7. The CDR3 has 14 residues. The germline V gene encodes CDR1 MDHEN and CDR2 SYDVKM. The CDR3 is CASSLGRGPPEQYF. CDR3 bases: TGTGCCAGCAGTTTAGGCAGGGGGCCCCCGGAGCAGTACTTC.

The chain employs TRBV7-2 and TRBJ2-1; the match to TRBD2 covers 8 bases. Germline CDR1 SGHTA, CDR2 FQGNSA. V was clipped by 6 bases and J by 1 base; unmatched bases: 5. The CDR3 has 15 residues. The CDR3 spells CASRESGGSYNEQFF. DNA for the CDR3: TGTGCCAGCAGGGAAAGCGGGGGATCCTACAATGAGCAGTTCTTC.

The CDR3 region is CASSTKGGWDTEAFF. The CDR3 DNA sequence: TGCGCCAGCAGCACTAAAGGTGGGTGGGACACTGAAGCTTTCTTT. V usage is TRBV5-1 and J usage is TRBJ1-1; D is unresolved. Germline lookup yields CDR1 SGHRS and CDR2 YFSETQ. CDR3 length equals 15 residues. V was cut by 4 bases and J by 3 bases, with 16 bases left in between.

CDR3 region: CASSQARTGFTEAFF. DNA of the CDR3: TGTGCCAGCAGCCAGGCAAGGACAGGATTCACTGAAGCTTTCTTT. The chain couples TRBV3-1 (or the pseudogene TRBV3-2) to TRBJ1-1, with 7 bases lining up with TRBD1. This CDR3 spans 15 amino acids. V lost 3 bases to trimming and J lost 4 bases; unmatched junction nucleotides: 8. Germline CDR1 is LGHDT and CDR2 is YNNKEL (reference sequence).

This clone was counted between two and nine times. J is TRBJ2-1 and V is TRBV5-1, with TRBD2 matching 7 bases. Per germline, CDR1 SGHRS and CDR2 YFSETQ. The CDR3 is 14 residues long. The J segment lost 2 bases and the V segment lost 3 bases, leaving 2 bases of the junction unmatched. The CDR3 DNA follows: TGCGCCAGCAGCTCACTAGCGACCTACAATGAGCAGTTCTTC. As protein: CASSSLATYNEQFF. The full variable domain, in which reference TRBV5-1 and TRBJ2-1 provide the parts outside the CDR3, is KAGVTQTPRYLIKTRGQQVTLSCSPISGHRSVSWYQQTPGQGLQFLFEYFSETQRNKGNFPGRFSGRQFSNSRSEMNVSTLELGDSALYLCASSSLATYNEQFFGPGTRLTVL.

In this sample, this clone turned up a few times. The V and J genes are TRBV7-2 and TRBJ1-2; no clear D gene. The V end lost 5 bases, the J end lost 8 bases, and 18 bases lay between the germline ends. The germline gives CDR1 SGHTA, CDR2 FQGNSA. The CDR3 length is 14 residues. This CDR3 reads CASSGNRPRGGYTF. CDR3 coding DNA: TGTGCCAGCAGCGGCAATCGGCCTCGGGGAGGCTACACCTTC.

This chain joins TRBV6-6 and TRBJ2-3; D possibly corresponds to TRBD2 (7 bases). Trimming pared 11 bases from V and 7 bases from J, leaving 19 bases between. This CDR3 is 13 amino acids long. CDR1 is MNHNY and CDR2 is SVGAGI in the germline V gene (reference sequence). In nucleotides, the CDR3 is TGTGCCGCCAGAGGGGGGGCTAAAAATACGCAGTATTTT. Its protein is CAARGGAKNTQYF.

The V and J genes are TRBV6-2 or TRBV6-3 and TRBJ2-1; 8 bases align to TRBD2. The CDR3 contains 15 residues. The V segment lost 0 bases and the J segment 7 bases; nucleotides outside the gene matches: 5. The V gene's germline CDR1 is MNHEY and CDR2 SVGEGT. The CDR3 region is CASSYSGGGVNEQFF. CDR3 DNA: TGTGCCAGCAGTTACTCCGGGGGGGGAGTGAATGAGCAGTTCTTC.

This clone was counted a few times. J is TRBJ1-1 and V is TRBV6-5; 9 bases are shared with TRBD1. From germline, CDR1 is MNHEY and CDR2 SVGAGI. The length of the CDR3 is 14 residues. The junction had 2 bases not matched to a gene; V was cut back by 4 bases and J by 2 bases. The CDR3, as DNA: TGTGCCAGCAGTTGGGGACAGGGCAACACTGAAGCTTTCTTT. This codes for CASSWGQGNTEAFF.

The chain couples TRBV24-1 to TRBJ2-1; 7 bases are a match to TRBD2. CDR1 KGHDR and CDR2 SFDVKD come from the germline V gene. J gave up 3 bases and V 3 bases, and 10 bases lay outside the gene matches. The CDR3 is 17 residues long. This CDR3 is CATSDTTGRERYNEQFF. In DNA form, the CDR3 reads TGTGCCACCAGTGATACAACGGGGCGGGAGCGCTACAATGAGCAGTTCTTC.

For the CDR3, the DNA is TGTGCCAGCAGAAGCACTAGCAGTGCCTATGAGCAGTTCTTC. Translation: CASRSTSSAYEQFF. The chain uses TRBV7-2 and TRBJ2-1; weak D call: TRBD2 (6 bases). Germline V gene sequence: CDR1 SGHTA, CDR2 FQGNSA. CDR3 length: 14 residues. V was shortened by 6 bases and J by 8 bases, with 17 bases between the two germline ends.

The V gene is TRBV5-1, the J gene TRBJ2-3; 9 nucleotides agree with TRBD2. CDR3 length: 15 amino acids. V was pared by 7 bases and J by 6 bases, with 12 bases of the junction left unmatched. Germline V CDR1 and CDR2: SGHRS, YFSETQ. Written as DNA, the CDR3 is TGCGCCAGCGGAAAGCGGACTAGCGACCCCGATACGCAGTATTTT. Residues: CASGKRTSDPDTQYF.

V usage is TRBV19 and J usage is TRBJ1-6; TRBD1 matches 7 bases. From germline, CDR1 is LNHDA and CDR2 SQIVND (reference sequence). This CDR3 is built from 15 residues. The V gene end was trimmed by 6 bases and the J gene end by 3 bases; junction bases not matched to a gene: 5. The CDR3 DNA is TGTGCCAGTAGAGCCCAGGGGGACTATAATTCACCCCTCCACTTT. Translating gives CASRAQGDYNSPLHF.

The chain uses TRBV28 and TRBJ2-7, with D possibly being TRBD2 (6 bases). V dropped 1 base and J dropped 3 bases, with 16 bases sitting between them. This CDR3 contains 16 residues. Germline CDR1 reads MDHEN; CDR2 reads SYDVKM. DNA of the CDR3: TGTGCCAGCAGTTTATCGGAGGGGCGAGGTTACTACGAGCAGTACTTC. Translating it yields CASSLSEGRGYYEQYF.

V is TRBV10-3 and J is TRBJ1-1; D is unresolved. The germline gives CDR1 ENHRY, CDR2 SYGVKD. V lost 0 bases to trimming and J lost 4 bases, with 12 bases between them. The length of the CDR3 is 15 residues. CDR3 nucleotide sequence: TGTGCCATCAGTGAGTCAACTATGGAAGGCACTGAAGCTTTCTTT. As protein: CAISESTMEGTEAFF.

This clone came up once. The chain is built from TRBV29-1 and TRBJ2-1, with 8 bases that match TRBD2. Looked up from germline, CDR1 is SQVTM and CDR2 is ANQGSEA. The CDR3 length is 17 residues. The J segment lost 1 base and the V segment lost 5 bases, leaving 13 bases of the junction unmatched. CDR3 sequence (DNA): TGCAGCGTTTTCGAGGGTAGCGGGGTAGTGTCCTACAATGAGCAGTTCTTC. It codes for CSVFEGSGVVSYNEQFF.

This clone was found a few times. The chain couples TRBV18 to TRBJ2-1; 7 nucleotides align to TRBD2. Unmatched junction bases numbered 10, after V lost 2 bases and J lost 9 bases. Looked up from germline, CDR1 is KGHSH and CDR2 is LQKENI. This CDR3 is 15 amino acids long. CDR3 DNA: TGTGCCAGCTCACCAGGCGCGGGAGATATGGTTGAGCAGTTCTTC. Its protein is CASSPGAGDMVEQFF.

The chain joins TRBV20-1 to TRBJ1-2, with D unresolved. Germline assignment: CDR1 DFQATT and CDR2 SNEGSKA (reference sequence). This CDR3 contains 11 residues. Trimming stripped 4 bases from V and 6 bases from J, with 9 bases between. The CDR3 is CSANSRNGYTF. CDR3 coding DNA: TGCAGTGCTAATTCCAGAAATGGCTACACCTTC.

This clone was counted once. The V gene is TRBV6-1, the J gene TRBJ2-6; the match to TRBD1 covers 7 bases. With V trimmed by 4 bases and J by 0 bases, 6 bases remained unmatched. The germline V gene encodes CDR1 MNHNS and CDR2 SASEGT. The CDR3 sequence is 17 residues long. CDR3: CASSGQGLNSGANVLTF. CDR3 DNA sequence: TGTGCCAGCAGTGGACAGGGTCTTAACTCTGGGGCCAACGTCCTGACTTTC.

This sequence joins TRBV19 and TRBJ2-6; D ambiguous. V was shortened by 5 bases and J by 0 bases, with 5 bases between the two germline ends. From germline, CDR1 is LNHDA and CDR2 SQIVND (reference sequence). The CDR3 is made up of 14 amino acids. CDR3 sequence reads: CASSRFSGANVLTF. CDR3 nucleotides: TGTGCCAGTAGTCGGTTCTCTGGGGCCAACGTCCTGACTTTC.

This clone has just one count. The chain employs TRBV14 and TRBJ2-6; possible D gene TRBD1, 5 bases. CDR1 is SGHDN and CDR2 is FVKESK in the germline V gene. V lost 4 bases and J 0 bases, leaving 7 bases between the germline ends. The CDR3 loop spans 15 amino acids. This CDR3 is CASSRQTSGANVLTF. The CDR3 nucleotides are TGTGCCAGCAGCCGACAGACCTCTGGGGCCAACGTCCTGACTTTC.

As concerns this clone: Other DNA sequences in this specimen translate into the identical CDR3. The V and J genes are TRBV24-1 and TRBJ2-2, with 8 positions matching TRBD1. Germline V CDR1 and CDR2: KGHDR, SFDVKD. J gave up 4 bases and V 10 bases, and 7 bases lay outside the gene matches. This CDR3 region has 14 residues. The CDR3 sequence is CATRGQGATGELFF. The CDR3, as DNA: TGTGCCACTAGAGGACAGGGTGCCACCGGGGAGCTGTTTTTT.

The V call is TRBV7-6, the J call TRBJ2-5; 8 bases agree with TRBD2. The ends lost 4 bases at V and 0 bases at J; junction bases unmatched: 4. The length of the CDR3 is 15 residues. The germline V gene encodes CDR1 SGHVS and CDR2 FNYEAQ. The CDR3 DNA sequence: TGTGCCAGCAGCTATAGCGGGGTGTACCAAGAGACCCAGTACTTC. Its protein product is CASSYSGVYQETQYF.

The chain employs TRBV2 and TRBJ1-3; 7 nucleotides align to TRBD1. CDR3 length equals 16 residues. J was trimmed by 0 bases and V by 5 bases; bases with no gene match: 7. Per the germline V gene, CDR1 is SNHLY and CDR2 is FYNNEI. CDR3 in amino acids: CASSRNRGYSGNTIYF. CDR3 sequence (DNA): TGTGCCAGCAGTAGAAACAGGGGCTACTCTGGAAACACCATATATTTT. The whole variable domain, filled in from reference TRBV2 and TRBJ1-3, reads EPEVTQTPSHQVTQMGQEVILRCVPISNHLYFYWYRQILGQKVEFLVSFYNNEISEKSEIFDDQFSVERPDGSNFTLKIRSTKLEDSAMYFCASSRNRGYSGNTIYFGEGSWLTVV.